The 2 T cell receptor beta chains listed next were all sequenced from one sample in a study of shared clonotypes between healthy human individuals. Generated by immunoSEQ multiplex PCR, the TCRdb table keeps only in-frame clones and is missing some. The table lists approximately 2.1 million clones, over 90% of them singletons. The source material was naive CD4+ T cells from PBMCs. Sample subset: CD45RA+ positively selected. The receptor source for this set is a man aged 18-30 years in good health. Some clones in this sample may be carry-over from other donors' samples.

The CDR3 DNA follows: TGTGCTAGTGTTACCGACTGGGGGTTGCCCACTGAAGCTTTCTTT. Translating gives CASVTDWGLPTEAFF. The V call is TRBV12-5, the J call TRBJ1-1; a possible D gene is TRBD1 (5 bases). There are 15 residues in the CDR3. Germline V gene lookup returns CDR1 LGHNT and CDR2 FRNRAP. V shed 7 bases and J shed 4 bases, with 19 bases lying between them.

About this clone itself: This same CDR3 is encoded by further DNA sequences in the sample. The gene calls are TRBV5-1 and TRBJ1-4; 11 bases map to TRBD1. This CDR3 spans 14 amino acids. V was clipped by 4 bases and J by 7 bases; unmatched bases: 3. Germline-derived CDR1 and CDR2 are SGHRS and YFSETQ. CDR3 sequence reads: CASSLGQGVEKLFF. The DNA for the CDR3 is TGCGCCAGCAGCCTGGGACAGGGGGTTGAAAAACTGTTTTTT.